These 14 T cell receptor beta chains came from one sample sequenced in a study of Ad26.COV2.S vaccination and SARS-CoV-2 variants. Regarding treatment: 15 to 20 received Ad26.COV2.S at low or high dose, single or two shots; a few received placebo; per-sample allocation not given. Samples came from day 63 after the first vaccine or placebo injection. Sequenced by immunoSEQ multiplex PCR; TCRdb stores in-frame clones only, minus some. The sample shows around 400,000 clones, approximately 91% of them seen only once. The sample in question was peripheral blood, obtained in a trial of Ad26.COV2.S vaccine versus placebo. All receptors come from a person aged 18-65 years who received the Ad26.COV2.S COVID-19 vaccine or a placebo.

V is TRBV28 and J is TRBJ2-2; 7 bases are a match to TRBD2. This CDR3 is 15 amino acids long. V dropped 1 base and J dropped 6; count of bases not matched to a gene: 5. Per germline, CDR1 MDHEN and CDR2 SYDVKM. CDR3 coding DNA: TGTGCCAGCAGTTTATTAGGGCTAGCGGCCGGGGAGCTGTTTTTT. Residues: CASSLLGLAAGELFF.

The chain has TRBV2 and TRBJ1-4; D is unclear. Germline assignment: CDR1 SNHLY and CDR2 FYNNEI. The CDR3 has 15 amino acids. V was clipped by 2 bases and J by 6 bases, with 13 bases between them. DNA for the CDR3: TGTGCCAGCAGTGAAACTCGGGGATGGTATGAAAAACTGTTTTTT. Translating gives CASSETRGWYEKLFF.

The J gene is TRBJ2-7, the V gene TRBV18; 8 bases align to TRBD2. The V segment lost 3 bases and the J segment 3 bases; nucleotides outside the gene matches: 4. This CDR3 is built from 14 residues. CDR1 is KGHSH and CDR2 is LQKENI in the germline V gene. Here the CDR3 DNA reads TGTGCCAGCTCACCGGGGACTAGTATCTACGAGCAGTACTTC. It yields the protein CASSPGTSIYEQYF.

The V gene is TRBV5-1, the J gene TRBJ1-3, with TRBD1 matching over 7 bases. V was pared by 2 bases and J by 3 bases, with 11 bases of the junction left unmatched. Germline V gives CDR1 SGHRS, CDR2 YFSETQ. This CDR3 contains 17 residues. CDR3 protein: CASSLALTGRNGNTIYF. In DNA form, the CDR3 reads TGCGCCAGCAGCTTAGCCCTGACAGGGCGGAATGGAAACACCATATATTTT. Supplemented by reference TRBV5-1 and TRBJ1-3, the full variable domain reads KAGVTQTPRYLIKTRGQQVTLSCSPISGHRSVSWYQQTPGQGLQFLFEYFSETQRNKGNFPGRFSGRQFSNSRSEMNVSTLELGDSALYLCASSLALTGRNGNTIYFGEGSWLTVV.

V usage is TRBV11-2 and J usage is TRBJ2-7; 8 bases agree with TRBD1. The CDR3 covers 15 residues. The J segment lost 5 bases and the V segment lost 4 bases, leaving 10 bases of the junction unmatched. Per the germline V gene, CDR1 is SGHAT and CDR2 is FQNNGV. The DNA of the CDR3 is TGTGCCAGCAGCTCCTATATTGGACAGGGAGACGAGCAGTACTTC. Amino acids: CASSSYIGQGDEQYF.

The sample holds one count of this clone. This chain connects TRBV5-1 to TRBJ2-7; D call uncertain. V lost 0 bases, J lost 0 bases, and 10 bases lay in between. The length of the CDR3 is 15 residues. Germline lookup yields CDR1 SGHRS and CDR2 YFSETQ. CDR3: CASSLEAVSSYEQYF. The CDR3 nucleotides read TGCGCCAGCAGCTTGGAGGCAGTCAGCTCCTACGAGCAGTACTTC.

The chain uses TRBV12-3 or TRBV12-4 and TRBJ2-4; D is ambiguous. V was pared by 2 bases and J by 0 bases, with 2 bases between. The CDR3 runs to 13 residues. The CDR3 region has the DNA TGTGCCAGCAGTTTAAAAGCCAAAAACATTCAGTACTTC. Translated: CASSLKAKNIQYF.

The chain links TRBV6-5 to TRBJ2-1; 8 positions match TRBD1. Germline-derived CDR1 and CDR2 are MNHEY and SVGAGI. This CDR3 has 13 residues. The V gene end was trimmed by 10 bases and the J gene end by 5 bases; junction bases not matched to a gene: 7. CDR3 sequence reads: CATDRGQHNEQFF. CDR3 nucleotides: TGTGCCACAGACAGGGGACAACACAATGAGCAGTTCTTC.

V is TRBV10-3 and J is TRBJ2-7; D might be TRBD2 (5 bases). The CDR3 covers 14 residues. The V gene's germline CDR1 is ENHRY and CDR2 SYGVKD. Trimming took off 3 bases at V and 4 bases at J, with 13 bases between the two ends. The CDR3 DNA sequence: TGTGCCATCAGTGACTCGGGATTCTCTTACGAGCAGTACTTC. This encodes CAISDSGFSYEQYF.

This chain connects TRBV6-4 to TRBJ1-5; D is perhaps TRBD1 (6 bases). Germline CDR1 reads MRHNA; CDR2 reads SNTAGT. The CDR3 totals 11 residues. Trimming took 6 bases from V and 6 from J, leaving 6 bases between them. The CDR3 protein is CASRGGQPQHF. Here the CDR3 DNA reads TGTGCCAGCAGAGGGGGTCAGCCCCAGCATTTT.

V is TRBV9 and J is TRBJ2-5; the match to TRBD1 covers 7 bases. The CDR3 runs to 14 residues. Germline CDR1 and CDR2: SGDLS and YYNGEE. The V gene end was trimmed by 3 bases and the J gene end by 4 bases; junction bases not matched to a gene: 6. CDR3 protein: CASSADDRVETQYF. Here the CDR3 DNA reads TGTGCCAGCAGCGCCGACGACAGGGTAGAGACCCAGTACTTC.

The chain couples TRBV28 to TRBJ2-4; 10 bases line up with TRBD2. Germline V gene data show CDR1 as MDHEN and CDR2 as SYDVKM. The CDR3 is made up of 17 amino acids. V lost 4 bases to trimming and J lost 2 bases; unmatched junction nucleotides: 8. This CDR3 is CASSSSGRGGTKNIQYF. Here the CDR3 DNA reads TGTGCCAGCAGTTCTAGCGGGAGAGGGGGGACCAAAAACATTCAGTACTTC. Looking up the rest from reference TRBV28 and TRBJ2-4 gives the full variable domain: DVKVTQSSRYLVKRTGEKVFLECVQDMDHENMFWYRQDPGLGLRLIYFSYDVKMKEKGDIPEGYSVSREKKERFSLILESASTNQTSMYLCASSSSGRGGTKNIQYFGAGTRLSVL.

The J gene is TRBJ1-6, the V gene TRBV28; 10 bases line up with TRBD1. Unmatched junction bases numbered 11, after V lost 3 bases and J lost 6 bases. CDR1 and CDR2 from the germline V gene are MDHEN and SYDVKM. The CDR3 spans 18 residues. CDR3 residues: CASSFRDRGSNFNSPLHF. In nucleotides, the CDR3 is TGTGCCAGCAGTTTTCGGGACAGGGGCTCGAATTTTAATTCACCCCTCCACTTT.

CDR3 loop: CAIAGTSGSRDEQFF. The CDR3 nucleotides read TGTGCCATCGCCGGGACTAGCGGGAGTCGGGATGAGCAGTTCTTC. The genes are TRBV10-3 and TRBJ2-1; 14 bases agree with TRBD2. There are 15 residues in the CDR3. The junction had 8 bases not matched to a gene; V was cut back by 8 bases and J by 8 bases. Germline values: CDR1 ENHRY, CDR2 SYGVKD.